Listed below are T cell receptor beta chains from one sample, sequenced in a study of identical twins. TCRdb re-derived calls from the 5' RACE reads in MiXCR, one entry per CDR3 protein. The data show about 240,000 distinct CDR3 sequences, roughly a tenth seen once. Material: memory T cells sorted from blood. All receptors come from a man in his fifties in good health. CDR3s include the opening cysteine and the closing phenylalanine or tryptophan. The D gene is left open where the match is weak. Clone size is given for some rows only: seen once, a few or many times, or a class if the clone is expanded.

d_call	v_call	clone_size	j_call	cdr3_nt	cdr3_aa
NA	TRBV6-1	few	TRBJ1-5	TGTGCCAGCACCCCACAGGGCAATCAGCCCCAGCATTTT	CASTPQGNQPQHF
TRBD2	TRBV5-1	few	TRBJ2-3	TGCGCCAGCAGCTTGAGGGGGAGTAAACTAGCGGGGGCGGCAGATACGCAGTATTTT	CASSLRGSKLAGAADTQYF
NA	TRBV6-2/TRBV6-3	NA	TRBJ1-1	TGTGCCAGCAGTTACTCGACCGGTTATGATCTCTTT	CASSYSTGYDLF
NA	TRBV3-1	few	TRBJ1-1	TGTGCCAGCAGCCAACAAGGGATCGGTGAAGCTTTCTTT	CASSQQGIGEAFF
NA	TRBV7-9	few	TRBJ2-3	TGTGCCAGCAGTGTCTACCGCACGTTCACAGATACGCAGTATTTT	CASSVYRTFTDTQYF
NA	TRBV7-6	NA	TRBJ2-2	TGTGCCAGCAGCTTAGAGGTGGGCCAGATGAACACCGGGGAGCTGTTTTTT	CASSLEVGQMNTGELFF
TRBD1	TRBV29-1	NA	TRBJ2-2	TGCAGCGGGACAGGGGACACCGGGGAGCTGTTTTTT	CSGTGDTGELFF
NA	TRBV7-9	NA	TRBJ2-7	TGTGCCAGCAGTGACAGTAAGGTGGCCTACGAGCAGTACTTC	CASSDSKVAYEQYF
TRBD2	TRBV7-2	many	TRBJ2-7	TGTGCCAGCAGCGCCCAGTACGGGAGGAACTACGAGCAGTACTTC	CASSAQYGRNYEQYF
TRBD1	TRBV12-3/TRBV12-4	few	TRBJ1-2	TGTGCCAGCAGACGGGACAGTATCCATGGCTACACCTTC	CASRRDSIHGYTF
NA	TRBV29-1	many	TRBJ1-1	TGCAGCGTCCAGACAGGGAACACTGAAGCTTTCTTT	CSVQTGNTEAFF
NA	TRBV29-1	NA	TRBJ2-5	TGCAGCGTTGACCCCCGAAGTACACAGGGTGGGACCCAGTACTTC	CSVDPRSTQGGTQYF
NA	TRBV20-1	many	TRBJ2-1	TGCAGTGCTAGCGACTCGACATTGCAGTTCTTC	CSASDSTLQFF
TRBD2	TRBV20-1	NA	TRBJ2-3	TGCAGTGCTAGACTACTAGCGGGAGAGCCTTGGGGCACAGATACGCAGTATTTT	CSARLLAGEPWGTDTQYF
NA	TRBV7-2	many	TRBJ1-5	TGTGCCAGCAGCTTAAACCAGGGGTCCAATCAGCCCCAGCATTTT	CASSLNQGSNQPQHF
TRBD1	TRBV29-1	few	TRBJ2-7	TGCAGCGCCACGTTGCCCTCGACAGGGCGAAACGAGCAGTACTTC	CSATLPSTGRNEQYF
TRBD1	TRBV20-1	many	TRBJ2-3	TGCAGTGCTAGAGCCGGGACAGGGTCAGATACGCAGTATTTT	CSARAGTGSDTQYF
NA	TRBV7-2	NA	TRBJ2-7	TGTGCCAGCAGCTTTGTTTCGGGGGAGCAGTACTTC	CASSFVSGEQYF
TRBD2	TRBV20-1	NA	TRBJ2-7	TGCAGTGCCCAGACTAGCAGCTTGTACGAGCAGTACTTC	CSAQTSSLYEQYF
NA	TRBV20-1	few	TRBJ2-2	TGCAGTGCTAGTCTCCAGGGCCAGAACACCGGGGAGCTGTTTTTT	CSASLQGQNTGELFF
NA	TRBV11-2	many	TRBJ2-7	TGTGCCAGCAGCCCAAGAGATCGGTCAGGGAGCGAGCAGTACTTC	CASSPRDRSGSEQYF
NA	TRBV6-2/TRBV6-3	once	TRBJ2-2	TGTGCCAGCACAGCGGGCGCCATTCACGGGGAGCTGTTTTTT	CASTAGAIHGELFF
TRBD2	TRBV12-3/TRBV12-4	NA	TRBJ2-7	TGTGCCAGCAGTCCACTAGCGGGAGGATGGGGCGAGCAGTACTTC	CASSPLAGGWGEQYF
TRBD1	TRBV3-1	many	TRBJ2-3	TGTGCCAGCAGCCGTCTCACCGGGACAGGGCGAACAGATACGCAGTATTTT	CASSRLTGTGRTDTQYF
NA	TRBV11-3	many	TRBJ2-2	TGTGCCAGCAGCTTATTACCGGGACTCAGAACGGGTCACACCGGGGAGCTGTTTTTT	CASSLLPGLRTGHTGELFF
NA	TRBV18	many	TRBJ1-1	TGTGCCAGCTCACTTTCGGCCGAGGCTTTCTTT	CASSLSAEAFF
NA	TRBV14	NA	TRBJ2-1	TGTGCCAGCAGCCAAAGTCTAGGGTATGAGCAGTTCTTC	CASSQSLGYEQFF
NA	TRBV5-1	many	TRBJ2-1	TGCGCCAGCAGCTTGGGAGAAAGCACCGAGGGGGAGCAGTTCTTC	CASSLGESTEGEQFF
TRBD1	TRBV27	few	TRBJ2-6	TGTGCCAGCAGTTCAGGGACAGGGTACGGGGCCAACGTCCTGACTTTC	CASSSGTGYGANVLTF
NA	TRBV10-3	few	TRBJ2-7	TGTGCCATCAGGGACAGACTAAACTACGAGCAGTACTTC	CAIRDRLNYEQYF
NA	TRBV21-1	many	TRBJ1-4	TGTGCCAGCAGCAAACAGGGGGCGAATGAAAAACTGTTTTTT	CASSKQGANEKLFF
TRBD2	TRBV7-8	NA	TRBJ2-3	TGTGCCAGCAGCTTAGTGGGACTAGCGGGCGGCACAGATACGCAGTATTTT	CASSLVGLAGGTDTQYF
NA	TRBV5-1	few	TRBJ2-2	TGCGCCAGCAGCTTGGTTGGGTCGAACACCGGGGAGCTGTTTTTT	CASSLVGSNTGELFF
TRBD1	TRBV12-3/TRBV12-4	many	TRBJ2-1	TGTGCCAGCAGACCGGGACAGGGGACGAATGAGCAGTTCTTC	CASRPGQGTNEQFF
NA	TRBV5-1	many	TRBJ2-5	TGCGCCAGCAGCTTGGGAGCCGTTTCCGGAGAGACCCAGTACTTC	CASSLGAVSGETQYF
NA	TRBV5-1	few	TRBJ2-1	TGCGCCAGCAGCACACTAACGGGAGCCTACTACAATGAGCAGTTCTTC	CASSTLTGAYYNEQFF
TRBD1	TRBV15	few	TRBJ2-5	TGTGCCACCAGCAGCCAGACAGGGCCCCAAGAGACCCAGTACTTC	CATSSQTGPQETQYF
NA	TRBV6-1	NA	TRBJ2-7	TGTGCCAGCAGTGACCTAGACAGACTGGATCGATACTTC	CASSDLDRLDRYF
NA	TRBV27	NA	TRBJ1-1	TGTGCCAGCAGTTTTCTCTCCGGGGAGGTGAACACTGAAGCTTTCTTT	CASSFLSGEVNTEAFF
NA	TRBV6-5	NA	TRBJ1-3	TGTGCCAGCAGTTACTCGGGGCGGGTCGGGGGTGCTTCAGGAAACACCATATATTTT	CASSYSGRVGGASGNTIYF